The sequence of this T cell receptor (beta chain) was determined in a study of cytomegalovirus exposure and HLA in healthy donors. The CDR3 sequence is 14 residues long. Deletions cut 7 bases from V and 1 base from J, with 13 bases between. The germline V gene has CDR1 SNHLY and CDR2 FYNNEI. As to this clone: Its antigen is still unknown.

With 60 Vbeta and 13 Jbeta primers, the PCR was carried out. In the authors' workflow: Later, an analysis found tens of millions of unique TCR beta chains, and 8.5 million to 14 million of these were shared. Sequencing was performed with immunoSEQ multiplex PCR; in TCRdb, only in-frame clones are kept and a portion is missing. V, J and clone size reflect that table, while D and trimming were determined from the DNA. The sample includes around 230,000 clones, over 80% of them seen just once. Study-level findings and limits: Cytomegalovirus status was reportedly diagnosed by the classifier with high specificity and sensitivity. Presence/absence analysis assumed near-uniform sequencing depth across donors. Usually a TCR sequence was rare, but some public TCRs were found in many donors.

The sequenced material came from PBMCs. The chain joins TRBV2 to TRBJ1-1; a weak D match, TRBD1 (6 bases). This clonotype was obtained from a middle-aged man in good health and CMV-seropositive. The chain's CDR3 is CASKNRDKNTEAFF. The CDR3 DNA sequence: TGTGCCAGCAAAAACCGGGACAAGAACACTGAAGCTTTCTTT.